The 18 T cell receptor beta chains below come from one sample, sequenced in a study of blood T cell repertoires in COVID-19. Repertoires were generated with immunoSEQ multiplex PCR, while TCRdb's copy carries only in-frame clones and drops some. The profile shows around 270,000 clones, under 85% of them singletons. Sequencing input: peripheral blood. These receptors all come from a human donor with COVID-19, enrolled during active disease. The donor label of this sample is uncertain.

This clone has a single count. This chain joins TRBV28 and TRBJ2-2; maybe TRBD2 (6 bases). The V end was cut by 6 bases, the J end by 4 bases, with 9 bases between. The germline V gene encodes CDR1 MDHEN and CDR2 SYDVKM. The CDR3 covers 13 residues. CDR3 loop: CASRLAATGELFF. The CDR3 DNA is TGTGCCAGCAGACTAGCAGCCACCGGGGAGCTGTTTTTT. The full variable domain, rest sourced from reference TRBV28 and TRBJ2-2, is DVKVTQSSRYLVKRTGEKVFLECVQDMDHENMFWYRQDPGLGLRLIYFSYDVKMKEKGDIPEGYSVSREKKERFSLILESASTNQTSMYLCASRLAATGELFFGEGSRLTVL.

The chain employs TRBV27 and TRBJ1-2; D unclear. Per the germline V gene, CDR1 is MNHEY and CDR2 is SMNVEV (reference sequence). The CDR3 consists of 15 residues. V lost 3 bases and J 1 base, leaving 12 bases between the germline ends. CDR3 sequence reads: CASSFRRGDNYGYTF. As DNA, the CDR3 is TGTGCCAGCAGTTTTCGGCGGGGAGATAACTATGGCTACACCTTC.

The chain links TRBV18 to TRBJ2-1; possible D gene TRBD2, 5 bases. The CDR3 loop spans 14 amino acids. Germline CDR1 and CDR2: KGHSH and LQKENI. Trimming took 3 bases from V and 6 from J, leaving 12 bases between them. CDR3 amino acids: CASSPQRGLNEQFF. In DNA, the CDR3 is TGTGCCAGCTCACCTCAGCGAGGGCTCAATGAGCAGTTCTTC.

J is TRBJ1-2 and V is TRBV7-2, with 7 bases lining up with TRBD1. The trim removed 5 bases at V and 0 bases at J, leaving 9 bases unmatched. The germline gives CDR1 SGHTA, CDR2 FQGNSA. The CDR3 contains 16 residues. CDR3 protein: CASSTNRQGANYGYTF. The CDR3 DNA follows: TGTGCCAGCAGCACCAACCGACAGGGAGCTAACTATGGCTACACCTTC.

J is TRBJ1-2 and V is TRBV7-9; possible D gene TRBD1, 5 bases. Per the germline V gene, CDR1 is SEHNR and CDR2 is FQNEAQ (reference sequence). V was clipped by 5 bases and J by 7 bases, with 17 bases between them. CDR3 size: 14 residues. The CDR3 DNA sequence: TGTGCCAGCAGCCGGATTGTGGGGGGTGGTGGCTACACCTTC. Translation gives CASSRIVGGGGYTF. Complete variable domain (other parts from reference TRBV7-9 and TRBJ1-2): DTGVSQNPRHKITKRGQNVTFRCDPISEHNRLYWYRQTLGQGPEFLTYFQNEAQLEKSRLLSDRFSAERPKGSFSTLEIQRTEQGDSAMYLCASSRIVGGGGYTFGSGTRLTVV.

The chain is built from TRBV28 and TRBJ1-5; D is uncertain. This CDR3 contains 13 residues. Germline CDR1 is MDHEN and CDR2 is SYDVKM. V lost 8 bases to trimming and J lost 4 bases, with 12 bases between them. DNA for the CDR3: TGTGCCAGCCATAGAAGCGAAAATCAGCCCCAGCATTTT. Translation: CASHRSENQPQHF. The variable domain in full, completed from reference TRBV28 and TRBJ1-5, reads DVKVTQSSRYLVKRTGEKVFLECVQDMDHENMFWYRQDPGLGLRLIYFSYDVKMKEKGDIPEGYSVSREKKERFSLILESASTNQTSMYLCASHRSENQPQHFGDGTRLSIL.

The rearrangement uses TRBV2 and TRBJ2-3, with D maybe TRBD1 (5 bases). The germline gives CDR1 SNHLY, CDR2 FYNNEI. V lost 8 bases, J lost 0 bases, and 18 bases lay in between. This CDR3 has 16 residues. This CDR3 is CASAAARGFSTDTQYF. CDR3 in DNA: TGTGCCAGCGCAGCCGCAAGGGGCTTTAGCACAGATACGCAGTATTTT.

This sequence joins TRBV27 and TRBJ1-5; 9 bases map to TRBD1. With V trimmed by 5 bases and J by 6 bases, 8 bases remained unmatched. The CDR3 covers 15 residues. Germline CDR1 MNHEY, CDR2 SMNVEV (reference sequence). CDR3 in amino acids: CASSPGTGNGQPQHF. CDR3 sequence (DNA): TGTGCCAGCAGTCCCGGGACAGGGAACGGTCAGCCCCAGCATTTT.

The chain employs TRBV5-1 and TRBJ1-4, with unresolved D. This CDR3 spans 14 amino acids. Germline CDR1 is SGHRS and CDR2 is YFSETQ. V lost 5 bases, J lost 4 bases, and 12 bases lay in between. CDR3 coding DNA: TGCGCCAGCAGGGCACGGGAGAATAATGAAAAACTGTTTTTT. Translation: CASRARENNEKLFF.

V usage is TRBV28 and J usage is TRBJ1-4; D unclear. Germline V gene data show CDR1 as MDHEN and CDR2 as SYDVKM. The V gene lost 6 bases and the J gene lost 1 base, with 15 bases spanning the gap. CDR3 length: 16 amino acids. The CDR3 loop reads CASSLSQIGTNEKLFF. CDR3 nucleotide sequence: TGTGCCAGCAGCCTATCCCAAATTGGAACTAATGAAAAACTGTTTTTT.

The V and J genes are TRBV30 and TRBJ2-5; 10 nucleotides align to TRBD2. The CDR3 has 16 residues. Germline-derived CDR1 and CDR2 are GTSNPN and SVGIG (reference sequence). Losses at the gene ends were 3 bases for V and 7 bases for J; bases not matched to a gene: 14. CDR3 in amino acids: CAWSLLAGVKEGTQYF. The CDR3 DNA is TGTGCCTGGAGCCTGCTAGCGGGAGTGAAGGAGGGGACCCAGTACTTC.

CDR3 residues: CASSLESRPYNSPLHF. The DNA for the CDR3 is TGTGCCAGCAGCTTAGAGTCCAGGCCCTATAATTCACCCCTCCACTTT. The rearrangement links TRBV7-2 to TRBJ1-6, with no clear D. V gave up 1 base and J gave up 2 bases, with 9 bases separating them. The CDR3 is made up of 16 amino acids. The germline V gene has CDR1 SGHTA and CDR2 FQGNSA.

V is TRBV7-3 and J is TRBJ2-2, with D tentatively TRBD2 (6 bases). The CDR3 spans 15 residues. V shed 2 bases and J shed 0 bases, with 7 bases lying between them. The germline V gene has CDR1 SGHTA and CDR2 FQGTGA. For the CDR3, the DNA is TGTGCCAGCAGCTTATCGGGGGCGAACACCGGGGAGCTGTTTTTT. Its protein is CASSLSGANTGELFF.

The rearrangement joins TRBV9 to TRBJ2-1; maybe TRBD1 (6 bases). V was clipped by 2 bases and J by 4 bases, with 13 bases between them. The CDR3 runs 15 residues. CDR1 is SGDLS and CDR2 is YYNGEE in the germline V gene. The CDR3 DNA sequence: TGTGCCAGCAGCGTCTACCTCGACAGGTACAATGAGCAGTTCTTC. Protein product: CASSVYLDRYNEQFF.

V usage is TRBV28 and J usage is TRBJ2-5, with a possible D match to TRBD1 (6 bases). Trimming took off 3 bases at V and 3 bases at J, with 8 bases between the two ends. In germline, CDR1 is MDHEN, CDR2 SYDVKM. The CDR3 totals 13 residues. CDR3 sequence reads: CASSFAGEETQYF. The CDR3 region has the DNA TGTGCCAGCAGTTTCGCAGGGGAAGAGACCCAGTACTTC.

This clone appeared once. The chain recombines TRBV3-1 (or the pseudogene TRBV3-2) with TRBJ2-1; 9 bases match TRBD2. The V gene end was trimmed by 0 bases and the J gene end by 3 bases; junction bases not matched to a gene: 3. This CDR3 is 16 amino acids long. CDR1 LGHDT and CDR2 YNNKEL come from the germline V gene (reference sequence). This CDR3 reads CASSQDRAGGYNEQFF. The CDR3 bases are TGTGCCAGCAGCCAAGATCGAGCGGGAGGCTACAATGAGCAGTTCTTC.

The V and J genes are TRBV20-1 and TRBJ2-3, with 8 bases fitting TRBD2. The CDR3 sequence is 14 residues long. CDR1 DFQATT and CDR2 SNEGSKA come from the germline V gene (reference sequence). Unmatched junction bases numbered 7, after V lost 3 bases and J lost 5 bases. CDR3 in DNA: TGCAGTGCTAGTGGCCGGGAGGGCCAAGATACGCAGTATTTT. This codes for CSASGREGQDTQYF.

This CDR3 is CASSRITGELFF. CDR3 nucleotides: TGTGCCAGCAGTCGTATCACCGGGGAGCTGTTTTTT. The J gene is TRBJ2-2, the V gene TRBV27; D call uncertain. The CDR3 length is 12 residues. Germline V gene data show CDR1 as MNHEY and CDR2 as SMNVEV (reference sequence). V was shortened by 5 bases and J by 4 bases, with 5 bases between the two germline ends.